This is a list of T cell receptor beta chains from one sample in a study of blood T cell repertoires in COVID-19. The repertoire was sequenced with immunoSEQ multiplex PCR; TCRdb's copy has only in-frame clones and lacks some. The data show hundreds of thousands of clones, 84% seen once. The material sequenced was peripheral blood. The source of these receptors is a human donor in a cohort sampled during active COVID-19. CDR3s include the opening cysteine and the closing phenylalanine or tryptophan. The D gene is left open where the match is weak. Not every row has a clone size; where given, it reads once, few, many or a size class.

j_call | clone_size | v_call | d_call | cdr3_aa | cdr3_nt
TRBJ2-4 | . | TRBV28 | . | CASSPFPAKNIQYF | TGTGCCAGCAGTCCGTTTCCAGCCAAAAACATTCAGTACTTC
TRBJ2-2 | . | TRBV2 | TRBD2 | CASSELAGANTGELFF | TGTGCCAGCAGTGAGCTAGCGGGGGCGAACACCGGGGAGCTGTTTTTT
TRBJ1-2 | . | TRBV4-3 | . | CASSQAPRGQLYGYTF | TGCGCCAGCAGCCAAGCCCCCAGGGGCCAACTTTATGGCTACACCTTC
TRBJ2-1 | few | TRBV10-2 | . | CASRDLRGYNEQFF | TGCGCCAGCAGAGATCTAAGAGGTTACAATGAGCAGTTCTTC
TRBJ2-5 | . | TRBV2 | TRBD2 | CASSEVGGLATQYF | TGTGCCAGCAGTGAAGTCGGGGGACTAGCGACCCAGTACTTC
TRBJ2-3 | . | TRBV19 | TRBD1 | CASSTLGQGDTDTQYF | TGTGCCAGTAGTACCTTAGGACAGGGGGACACAGATACGCAGTATTTT
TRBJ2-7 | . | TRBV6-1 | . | CASSEVASASYEQYF | TGTGCCAGCAGTGAAGTTGCTAGCGCCTCCTACGAGCAGTACTTC
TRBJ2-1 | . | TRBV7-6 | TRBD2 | CASSPAGGVNEQFF | TGTGCCAGCAGCCCGGCGGGAGGTGTCAATGAGCAGTTCTTC
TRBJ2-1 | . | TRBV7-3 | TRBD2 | CASSLTSGRAYEQFF | TGTGCCAGCAGCTTAACTAGCGGGAGGGCCTATGAGCAGTTCTTC
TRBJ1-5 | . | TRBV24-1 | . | CATSLRGSNQPQHF | TGTGCCACCAGTTTGCGGGGGTCCAATCAGCCCCAGCATTTT
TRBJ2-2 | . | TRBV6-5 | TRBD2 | CASSLAGGPGELFF | TGTGCCAGCAGTTTAGCGGGAGGGCCCGGGGAGCTGTTTTTT
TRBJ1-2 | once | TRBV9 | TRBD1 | CASNSIARGIRANYGYTF | TGTGCCAGCAATTCGATCGCCAGGGGGATCCGAGCTAACTATGGCTACACCTTC
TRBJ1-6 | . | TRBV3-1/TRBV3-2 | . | CASSQSRWGRENSPLHF | TGTGCCAGCAGCCAATCGCGGTGGGGGAGGGAGAATTCACCCCTCCACTTT
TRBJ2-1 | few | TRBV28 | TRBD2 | CASSWVRLAENNEQFF | TGTGCCAGCAGTTGGGTTCGGCTAGCGGAAAACAATGAGCAGTTCTTC
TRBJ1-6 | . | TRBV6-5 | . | CASSPIGGGSPLHF | TGTGCCAGCAGTCCTATTGGGGGAGGTTCACCCCTCCACTTT
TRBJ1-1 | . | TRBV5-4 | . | CASSLAGKGGTEAFF | TGTGCCAGCAGCTTGGCAGGGAAAGGGGGAACTGAAGCTTTCTTT
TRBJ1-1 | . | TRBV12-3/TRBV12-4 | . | CASRGGPNTEAFF | TGTGCCAGCAGGGGAGGACCGAACACTGAAGCTTTCTTT
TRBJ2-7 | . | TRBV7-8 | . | CASSKDATRYEQYF | TGTGCCAGCAGCAAAGACGCGACTCGTTACGAGCAGTACTTC
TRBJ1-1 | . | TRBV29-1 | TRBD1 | CSVLQGAGTEAFF | TGCAGCGTTTTACAGGGGGCGGGCACTGAAGCTTTCTTT
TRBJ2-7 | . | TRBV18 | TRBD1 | CASFGTGDYEQYF | TGTGCCAGCTTCGGGACAGGGGACTACGAGCAGTACTTC
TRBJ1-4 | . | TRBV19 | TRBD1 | CASRPRPGQGTTNEKLFF | TGTGCCAGTAGGCCTCGACCGGGACAGGGGACAACTAATGAAAAACTGTTTTTT
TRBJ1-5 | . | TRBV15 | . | CATSREAPGDNGNQPQHF | TGTGCCACCAGCAGAGAGGCCCCCGGGGACAATGGCAATCAGCCCCAGCATTTT
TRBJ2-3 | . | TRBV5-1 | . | CASSLGYPRGTTDTQYF | TGCGCCAGCAGCTTGGGTTATCCGCGGGGAACCACAGATACGCAGTATTTT
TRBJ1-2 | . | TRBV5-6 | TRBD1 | CASSLKGQGNYGYTF | TGTGCCAGCAGCTTAAAAGGACAGGGTAACTATGGCTACACCTTC
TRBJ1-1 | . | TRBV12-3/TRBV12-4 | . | CASRSGFSAFF | TGTGCCAGCAGATCAGGGTTTTCGGCTTTCTTT
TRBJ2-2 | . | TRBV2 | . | CASIQDRRGPERTGELFF | TGTGCCAGCATTCAAGACCGCAGGGGCCCCGAAAGGACCGGGGAGCTGTTTTTT
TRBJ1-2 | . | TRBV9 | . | CASSVDTGLNYGYTF | TGTGCCAGCAGCGTAGATACAGGGCTAAACTATGGCTACACCTTC
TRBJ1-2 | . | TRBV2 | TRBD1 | CASSGPGQGFGYTF | TGTGCCAGCAGTGGACCGGGACAGGGGTTTGGCTACACCTTC
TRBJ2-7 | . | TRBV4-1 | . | CASSYSLLNYEQYF | TGCGCCAGCAGCTACTCCCTGCTTAACTACGAGCAGTACTTC
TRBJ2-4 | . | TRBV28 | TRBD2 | CASRARLAGGKNIQYF | TGTGCCAGCAGGGCTCGGCTAGCGGGGGGAAAAAACATTCAGTACTTC
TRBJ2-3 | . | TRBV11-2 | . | CASSPRPTDTQYF | TGTGCCAGCAGCCCGCGTCCCACAGATACGCAGTATTTT
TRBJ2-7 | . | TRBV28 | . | CASSRRSLDRYEQYF | TGTGCCAGCAGTAGGCGGAGCTTAGACCGCTACGAGCAGTACTTC
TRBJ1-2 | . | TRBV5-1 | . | CASSARGGDYGYTF | TGCGCCAGCAGCGCCAGGGGTGGTGACTATGGCTACACCTTC
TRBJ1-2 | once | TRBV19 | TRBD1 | CASSPRDRGQVNYGYTF | TGTGCCAGTAGTCCCCGGGACAGGGGGCAGGTTAACTATGGCTACACCTTC
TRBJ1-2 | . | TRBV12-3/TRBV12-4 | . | CASSLLEPYGYTF | TGTGCCAGCAGTTTGTTAGAGCCCTATGGCTACACCTTC
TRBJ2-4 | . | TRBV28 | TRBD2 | CASSFVAGGAKNIQYF | TGTGCCAGCAGTTTTGTAGCGGGGGGGGCCAAAAACATTCAGTACTTC
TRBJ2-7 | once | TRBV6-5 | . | CASDPRREPTYEQYF | TGTGCCAGCGACCCTAGGAGGGAACCCACCTACGAGCAGTACTTC
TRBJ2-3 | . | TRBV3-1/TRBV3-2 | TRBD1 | CASSQGTGRMLSADTQYF | TGTGCCAGCAGCCAAGGGACAGGGAGGATGTTGAGCGCAGATACGCAGTATTTT
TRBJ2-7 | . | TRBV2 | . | CASSEGGTVPYEQYF | TGTGCCAGCAGTGAGGGCGGGACAGTCCCCTACGAGCAGTACTTC
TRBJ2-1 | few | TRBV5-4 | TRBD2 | CANSRAGEGNEQFF | TGTGCCAACTCGAGAGCGGGAGAGGGTAATGAGCAGTTCTTC
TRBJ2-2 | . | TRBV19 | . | CASSIQNTGELFF | TGTGCCAGTAGTATACAGAACACCGGGGAGCTGTTTTTT
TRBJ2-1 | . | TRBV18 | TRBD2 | CASSPGTSGIYNEQFF | TGTGCCAGCTCACCTGGGACTAGTGGGATCTACAATGAGCAGTTCTTC
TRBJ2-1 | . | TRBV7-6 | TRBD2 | CASSSPLAGKGGYNEQFF | TGTGCCAGCAGCTCCCCCTTAGCGGGAAAAGGGGGTTACAATGAGCAGTTCTTC
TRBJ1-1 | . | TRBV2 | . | CASSEYHHGNHGGGYTEAFF | TGTGCCAGCAGTGAATACCACCACGGGAATCACGGGGGGGGGTACACTGAAGCTTTCTTT
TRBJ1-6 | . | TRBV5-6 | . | CASSIDRVSPLHF | TGTGCCAGCAGCATTGATCGGGTGTCACCCCTCCACTTT
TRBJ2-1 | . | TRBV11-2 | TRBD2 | CASSSPGLSIGEQFF | TGTGCCAGCAGCTCTCCGGGACTATCTATTGGCGAGCAGTTCTTC
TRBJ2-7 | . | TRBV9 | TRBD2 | CASSVEPSGPYEQYF | TGTGCCAGCAGCGTAGAACCTAGCGGGCCCTACGAGCAGTACTTC
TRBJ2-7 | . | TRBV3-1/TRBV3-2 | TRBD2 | CASSGGTSVREQYF | TGTGCCAGCAGCGGGGGGACTAGTGTTCGCGAGCAGTACTTC
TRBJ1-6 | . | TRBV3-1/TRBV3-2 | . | CASSPPGDSPLHF | TGTGCCAGCAGCCCCCCCGGGGATTCACCCCTCCACTTT
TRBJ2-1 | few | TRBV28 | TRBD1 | CASSPSDRTTYNEQFF | TGTGCCAGCAGTCCCTCGGACAGGACAACCTACAATGAGCAGTTCTTC
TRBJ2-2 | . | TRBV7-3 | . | CASSPATGGGFTGELFF | TGTGCCAGCAGCCCCGCTACGGGAGGGGGCTTCACCGGGGAGCTGTTTTTT
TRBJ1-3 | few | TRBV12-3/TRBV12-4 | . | CASSSLSGNTIYF | TGTGCCAGCAGTTCCCTCTCTGGAAACACCATATATTTT
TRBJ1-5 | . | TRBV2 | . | CASKKNIDNQPQHF | TGTGCCAGCAAAAAGAACATCGACAATCAGCCCCAGCATTTT
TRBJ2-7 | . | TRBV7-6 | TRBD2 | CASSNRLAGESYEQYF | TGTGCCAGCAGTAACCGACTAGCGGGGGAATCCTACGAGCAGTACTTC
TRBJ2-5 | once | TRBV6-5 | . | CASRSGPQETQYF | TGTGCCAGCAGGAGCGGACCGCAAGAGACCCAGTACTTC